The 14 T cell receptor beta chains given below trace back to one sample, sequenced in a study of PD-L1 blockade in urothelial cancer. Sequenced by immunoSEQ multiplex PCR; TCRdb stores in-frame clones only, minus some. The data hold about 76,000 clones, with approximately 81% observed a single time. This specimen consisted of PBMCs, obtained around atezolizumab (anti-PD-L1) treatment. These receptors were taken from a man aged 65-85 years with urothelial cancer.

The chain recombines TRBV6-1 with TRBJ2-3, with D unresolved. V was cut by 1 base and J by 13 bases, with 12 bases left in between. This CDR3 contains 12 residues. The germline V gene has CDR1 MNHNS and CDR2 SASEGT. The chain's CDR3 is CASSEGASKEYF. CDR3 nucleotide sequence: TGTGCCAGCAGTGAAGGGGCCAGCAAAGAGTATTTT.

In this sample, this clone turned up once. This chain links TRBV19 with TRBJ1-2; 7 bases fit TRBD1. Germline loops: CDR1 LNHDA, CDR2 SQIVND (reference sequence). With V trimmed by 7 bases and J by 8 bases, 13 bases remained unmatched. This CDR3 is built from 14 residues. The CDR3 DNA follows: TGTGCCAGTAACTCGCCCGACAGGGCCGGAGGCTACACCTTC. Protein product: CASNSPDRAGGYTF.

V and J are TRBV28 and TRBJ1-2; 8 bases match TRBD1. V was pared by 6 bases and J by 8 bases, with 11 bases of the junction left unmatched. This CDR3 contains 14 residues. CDR1 is MDHEN and CDR2 is SYDVKM in the germline V gene. The CDR3 loop is CASRVGQATLGYTF. CDR3 sequence (DNA): TGTGCCAGCAGAGTGGGACAGGCGACACTAGGCTACACCTTC.

A single count supports this clone. The J gene is TRBJ1-1, the V gene TRBV12-5; TRBD1 is a possible D gene (6 bases). The CDR3 loop spans 15 amino acids. The V gene's germline CDR1 is LGHNT and CDR2 FRNRAP. The V and J ends lost 0 bases and 5 bases respectively, with 13 bases between them. For the CDR3, the DNA is TGTGCTAGTGGTTTGGTTCCCGAGGGGGTTACTGAAGCTTTCTTT. Translating gives CASGLVPEGVTEAFF.

V is TRBV10-1 and J is TRBJ2-1; 9 positions agree with TRBD2. The trim removed 4 bases at V and 9 bases at J, leaving 10 bases unmatched. CDR1 is WNHNN, CDR2 SYGVQD, per germline (reference sequence). The CDR3 is made up of 15 amino acids. The CDR3 reads CASSVLAGVQFEQFF. The DNA for the CDR3 is TGCGCCAGCAGTGTCTTAGCGGGAGTTCAATTTGAGCAGTTCTTC.

In its sample, this clone was seen once. V and J are TRBV6-5 and TRBJ2-7; 11 bases match TRBD2. CDR1 and CDR2 (germline): MNHEY, SVGAGI. J gave up 3 bases and V 2 bases, and 0 bases lay outside the gene matches. The CDR3 is made up of 14 amino acids. CDR3 residues: CASSYTSGSYEQYF. The CDR3 bases are TGTGCCAGCAGTTACACTAGCGGGAGCTACGAGCAGTACTTC.

This sequence joins TRBV4-2 and TRBJ1-1; D might be TRBD1 (6 bases). Germline loops: CDR1 LGHNA, CDR2 YNFKEQ. V was cut by 8 bases and J by 6 bases, with 19 bases left in between. The CDR3 runs to 14 residues. The CDR3 spells CASHLGHRVSEAFF. The CDR3 DNA follows: TGTGCCAGCCACCTGGGACATAGGGTCTCTGAAGCTTTCTTT.

The chain employs TRBV4-1 and TRBJ2-2; 15 positions match TRBD2. The CDR3 consists of 16 residues. V dropped 4 bases and J dropped 6; count of bases not matched to a gene: 3. CDR1 is MGHRA and CDR2 is YSYEKL in the germline V gene. The CDR3 sequence: CASSPGLAGGPGELFF. The CDR3 DNA is TGCGCCAGCAGCCCCGGACTAGCGGGAGGGCCCGGGGAGCTGTTTTTT.

This clone was detected only a few times. The chain combines TRBV5-1 with TRBJ2-1; D is unclear. The V gene's germline CDR1 is SGHRS and CDR2 YFSETQ. This CDR3 contains 18 residues. V shed 2 bases and J shed 1 base, with 19 bases lying between them. The CDR3 reads CASSFRVRGAYSYNEQFF. In DNA, the CDR3 is TGCGCCAGCAGCTTCCGGGTTAGAGGAGCTTATTCCTACAATGAGCAGTTCTTC.

The chain recombines TRBV27 with TRBJ2-3, with D unclear. Germline CDR1 reads MNHEY; CDR2 reads SMNVEV (reference sequence). Trimming removed 5 bases at V and 0 bases at J, with 12 bases between. CDR3 length: 15 residues. CDR3 nucleotides: TGTGCCAGCAGTCCCCTAGGCGCAAGCACAGATACGCAGTATTTT. Amino acids: CASSPLGASTDTQYF.

V usage is TRBV27 and J usage is TRBJ1-1; the D gene is possibly TRBD1 (5 bases). This CDR3 has 14 residues. V dropped 0 bases and J dropped 4 bases, with 9 bases sitting between them. Germline V lookup: CDR1 MNHEY, CDR2 SMNVEV (reference sequence). CDR3 residues: CASSLSFDSTEAFF. The CDR3 coding sequence is TGTGCCAGCAGTTTATCCTTCGACAGCACTGAAGCTTTCTTT.

The gene calls are TRBV7-9 and TRBJ2-7, with 8 bases aligning to TRBD2. This CDR3 has 14 residues. Germline trimming cut 2 bases from V and 4 bases from J; bases unmatched to any gene: 4. Germline V gives CDR1 SEHNR, CDR2 FQNEAQ (reference sequence). In DNA form, the CDR3 reads TGTGCCAGCAGCTTAATTACTAGCGGTTACGAGCAGTACTTC. This encodes CASSLITSGYEQYF.

This chain links TRBV9 with TRBJ2-1; D is possibly TRBD2 (6 bases). Germline V gives CDR1 SGDLS, CDR2 YYNGEE. The CDR3 loop spans 14 amino acids. Trimming cost V 2 bases and J 8 bases, with 14 bases left between them. The CDR3 coding sequence is TGTGCCAGCAGCGTGGGCGGGACGGGCTATGAGCAGTTCTTC. This encodes CASSVGGTGYEQFF.

The chain joins TRBV19 to TRBJ1-5; no reliable D call. Looked up from germline, CDR1 is LNHDA and CDR2 is SQIVND (reference sequence). V lost 2 bases and J lost 9, with 11 bases in between. This CDR3 is built from 13 residues. CDR3: CASSIQVPWPQHF. The DNA for the CDR3 is TGTGCCAGTAGTATACAGGTCCCATGGCCCCAGCATTTT.